This T cell receptor (beta chain) was recovered during a study of shared clonotypes between healthy human individuals. V gave up 4 bases and J gave up 4 bases, with 15 bases separating them. Germline V gives CDR1 SGHRS, CDR2 YFSETQ. The CDR3 sequence is 15 residues long. TCRdb's table, derived via immunoSEQ multiplex PCR, lists solely in-frame clones and lacks some. Of hundreds of thousands of clones in the sample, approximately 79% were seen once. This TCR derives from a woman in her twenties or thirties in good health. Input material: memory CD4+ T cells sorted from blood. Subset: CD45RA-negative fraction. This chain joins TRBV5-1 and TRBJ1-5; maybe TRBD1 (5 bases). The CDR3 reads CASSVGDLPNQPQHF. The CDR3 bases are TGCGCCAGCAGCGTAGGGGACCTCCCGAATCAGCCCCAGCATTTT.